Listed here are 27 T cell receptor beta chains from one sample, sequenced in a study of radiotherapy plus CTLA-4 blockade in lung cancer. The method was immunoSEQ multiplex PCR; TCRdb's version includes in-frame clones alone and lacks a portion of them. The table records 35,000 to 45,000 clones, approximately 77% of them present only once. Source: peripheral blood, taken from a patient treated with radiotherapy plus ipilimumab. Receptors were obtained from a human donor with non-small cell lung cancer who had stable disease on radiotherapy plus ipilimumab.

This clone occurred a few times. This chain connects TRBV5-6 to TRBJ2-7, with 7 bases aligning to TRBD1. Germline assignment: CDR1 SGHDT and CDR2 YYEEEE. The CDR3 is 15 residues long. V lost 1 base, J lost 3 bases, and 7 bases stayed unmatched. The CDR3 sequence is CASSLRQGNIYEQYF. Written as DNA, the CDR3 is TGTGCCAGCAGCTTGAGACAGGGAAATATCTACGAGCAGTACTTC. The variable domain in full, completed from reference TRBV5-6 and TRBJ2-7, reads DAGVTQSPTHLIKTRGQQVTLRCSPKSGHDTVSWYQQALGQGPQFIFQYYEEEERQRGNFPDRFSGHQFPNYSSELNVNALLLGDSALYLCASSLRQGNIYEQYFGPGTRLTVT.

V usage is TRBV6-6 and J usage is TRBJ2-1; TRBD1 agrees at 8 bases. J gave up 3 bases and V 5 bases, and 6 bases lay outside the gene matches. Germline CDR1 is MNHNY and CDR2 is SVGAGI (reference sequence). This CDR3 region has 15 residues. The CDR3: CASSQKQGGYNEQFF. The CDR3 bases are TGTGCCAGCAGTCAGAAACAGGGGGGCTACAATGAGCAGTTCTTC.

This clone was observed a handful of times. The rearrangement joins TRBV4-1 to TRBJ2-7; 11 nucleotides match TRBD1. The CDR3 consists of 16 residues. Unmatched junction bases numbered 6, after V lost 1 base and J lost 4 bases. The germline V gene has CDR1 MGHRA and CDR2 YSYEKL. CDR3 DNA: TGCGCCAGCAGCCAAGCAGGACAGGGGGCGGGATACGAGCAGTACTTC. Its translation is CASSQAGQGAGYEQYF.

This clone was observed a few times. The genes are TRBV2 and TRBJ1-2; a weak D match, TRBD1 (5 bases). Germline CDR1 reads SNHLY; CDR2 reads FYNNEI. The ends were cut back, 8 bases at V and 8 bases at J, with 24 bases in the middle. The length of the CDR3 is 15 residues. The CDR3 nucleotides read TGTGCCAGCCTCGAGACAGAACAGCTATTATTCGGCTACACCTTC. Translation gives CASLETEQLLFGYTF.

This clone was detected once. V and J are TRBV7-8 and TRBJ2-7; 8 nucleotides line up with TRBD1. The CDR3 extends over 15 amino acids. V was clipped by 5 bases and J by 3 bases; unmatched bases: 9. From germline, CDR1 is SGHVS and CDR2 FQNEAQ. DNA of the CDR3: TGTGCCAGCAGCCTCCGGGACAGGACAAGCTACGAGCAGTACTTC. Amino acid sequence: CASSLRDRTSYEQYF.

The chain uses TRBV27 and TRBJ2-2, with 11 bases aligning to TRBD2. The ends lost 6 bases at V and 5 bases at J; junction bases unmatched: 5. The germline V gene encodes CDR1 MNHEY and CDR2 SMNVEV (reference sequence). This CDR3 has 15 amino acids. CDR3 DNA: TGTGCCAGCAGCCGCCGGACTAGCGGGACCGGGGAGCTGTTTTTT. This gives the protein CASSRRTSGTGELFF.

The chain has TRBV9 and TRBJ1-2; 7 bases map to TRBD1. From germline, CDR1 is SGDLS and CDR2 YYNGEE. The CDR3 has 16 residues. J lost 6 bases, V lost 0 bases, and 11 bases had no gene match. CDR3 DNA: TGTGCCAGCAGCGTAGGATCAGGGGGGACGTTGAATGGCTACACCTTC. Its translation is CASSVGSGGTLNGYTF.

This chain connects TRBV5-1 to TRBJ1-1; a possible D gene is TRBD1 (5 bases). Germline-derived CDR1 and CDR2 are SGHRS and YFSETQ. The CDR3 totals 16 residues. The V end lost 6 bases, the J end lost 4 bases, and 22 bases lay between the germline ends. CDR3 DNA: TGCGCCAGCATCCTAGATACCCAGGGAGGGGCCACTGAAGCTTTCTTT. The encoded protein is CASILDTQGGATEAFF.

V is TRBV5-1 and J is TRBJ1-1; possibly TRBD1 for D (6 bases). V was trimmed by 4 bases and J by 2 bases, leaving 21 bases between them. The CDR3 consists of 17 residues. CDR1 and CDR2 from the germline V gene are SGHRS and YFSETQ. CDR3: CASSPYADTRGNTEAFF. The CDR3, as DNA: TGCGCCAGCAGCCCGTACGCGGACACCAGGGGCAACACTGAAGCTTTCTTT.

The CDR3 DNA sequence: TGCGCCAGCAGCTTAACGACAGGCACGAACACCGGGGAGCTGTTTTTT. Translation: CASSLTTGTNTGELFF. The chain uses TRBV5-1 and TRBJ2-2, with a weak D call TRBD1 (6 bases). V dropped 2 bases and J dropped 0 bases, with 11 bases sitting between them. Germline V gene data show CDR1 as SGHRS and CDR2 as YFSETQ. This CDR3 is built from 16 residues.

The chain is built from TRBV7-8 and TRBJ1-1, with D possibly being TRBD1 (5 bases). V was shortened by 5 bases and J by 9 bases, with 25 bases between the two germline ends. The CDR3 length is 16 residues. Germline CDR1 is SGHVS and CDR2 is FQNEAQ. Here the CDR3 reads CASSPNGAGLMGKAFF. In DNA, the CDR3 is TGTGCCAGCAGCCCGAACGGAGCAGGGCTGATGGGGAAAGCTTTCTTT.

The V call is TRBV2, the J call TRBJ2-5, with 7 positions matching TRBD2. V shed 8 bases and J 5 bases; nucleotides not matched to a gene: 5. The CDR3 covers 12 residues. The germline V gene encodes CDR1 SNHLY and CDR2 FYNNEI. CDR3 coding DNA: TGTGCCAGCGGGAGGGGAAAGGAGACCCAGTACTTC. Its protein is CASGRGKETQYF.

This chain joins TRBV10-3 and TRBJ2-5, with 7 positions matching TRBD2. The V and J ends lost 10 bases and 2 bases, in that order; junction bases with no gene match: 13. This CDR3 is 15 amino acids long. Germline CDR1 ENHRY, CDR2 SYGVKD. The CDR3 region has the DNA TGTGCCACCCGACTAGCTACCTTACCACAAGAGACCCAGTACTTC. This encodes CATRLATLPQETQYF.

The chain employs TRBV11-2 and TRBJ2-2; D is possibly TRBD2 (5 bases). The length of the CDR3 is 14 residues. Trimming stripped 5 bases from V and 7 bases from J, with 14 bases between. Germline CDR1 reads SGHAT; CDR2 reads FQNNGV. CDR3 coding DNA: TGTGCCAGCAGCGGAGGACCCGCCCGCGGGGAGCTGTTTTTT. Translation gives CASSGGPARGELFF.

The V gene is TRBV7-9, the J gene TRBJ2-5, with a possible D match to TRBD1 (5 bases). Deletions cut 5 bases from V and 5 bases from J, with 12 bases between. This CDR3 spans 13 amino acids. Germline loops: CDR1 SEHNR, CDR2 FQNEAQ (reference sequence). The DNA of the CDR3 is TGTGCCAGCAGCCCTCAGGGAAGTGAGACCCAGTACTTC. It translates to CASSPQGSETQYF.

The chain joins TRBV5-4 to TRBJ2-2; 9 nucleotides match TRBD2. The CDR3 totals 18 residues. V shed 3 bases, J shed 1 base, and the junction held 10 bases outside the gene matches. Germline assignment: CDR1 SGHNT and CDR2 YYREEE (reference sequence). The CDR3 DNA sequence: TGTGCCAGCAGCTCCAACCGAGGAGCGGGGGGGAACACCGGGGAGCTGTTTTTT. This gives the protein CASSSNRGAGGNTGELFF.

This clone was picked up a small number of times. The J gene is TRBJ1-1, the V gene TRBV30; D is uncertain. CDR3 length equals 13 residues. Germline CDR1 is GTSNPN and CDR2 is SVGIG (reference sequence). Trimming stripped 3 bases from V and 4 bases from J, with 12 bases between. In DNA form, the CDR3 reads TGTGCCTGGAGCACTCAGAGCGGCACTGAAGCTTTCTTT. Residues: CAWSTQSGTEAFF.

The chain combines TRBV11-3 with TRBJ1-1; 7 bases are a match to TRBD1. Germline assignment: CDR1 SGHNT and CDR2 YENEEA. With V trimmed by 4 bases and J by 7 bases, 9 bases remained unmatched. The CDR3 totals 14 residues. The CDR3 DNA is TGTGCCAGCAGCTCCCAGCGGGCAGGGGGTGAAGCTTTCTTT. Protein sequence: CASSSQRAGGEAFF.

The rearrangement uses TRBV6-1 and TRBJ2-2; maybe TRBD1 (6 bases). Germline loops: CDR1 MNHNS, CDR2 SASEGT. V gave up 11 bases and J gave up 0 bases, with 13 bases separating them. CDR3 length: 14 residues. The CDR3 bases are TGTGCCTCTAGGGACATATCGAACACCGGGGAGCTGTTTTTT. Encoded protein: CASRDISNTGELFF.

This clone was counted a few times. The CDR3 loop is CASSARQGGDTGELFF. CDR3 nucleotide sequence: TGTGCCAGCAGTGCCCGACAGGGGGGGGACACCGGGGAGCTGTTTTTT. The rearrangement links TRBV2 to TRBJ2-2; the match to TRBD1 covers 9 bases. With V trimmed by 4 bases and J by 3 bases, 6 bases remained unmatched. The germline V gene has CDR1 SNHLY and CDR2 FYNNEI. CDR3 length: 16 amino acids.

This clone was seen a single time. This rearrangement joins TRBV7-8 to TRBJ2-1; 8 bases line up with TRBD2. The germline V gene has CDR1 SGHVS and CDR2 FQNEAQ. This CDR3 is built from 15 residues. After removal of 1 base from V and 6 bases from J, the junction contained 5 bases not matched to a gene. The CDR3 nucleotides read TGTGCCAGCAGCTTAGAAGAGCGGGGGAGCAATGAGCAGTTCTTC. Its protein product is CASSLEERGSNEQFF.

The chain recombines TRBV5-1 with TRBJ2-1; 8 bases align to TRBD1. V dropped 5 bases and J dropped 7; count of bases not matched to a gene: 5. CDR1 and CDR2 from the germline V gene are SGHRS and YFSETQ. The CDR3 is 13 amino acids. The CDR3 DNA reads as TGCGCCAGCAGGTGGAGACAGGGGAATGAGCAGTTCTTC. It encodes CASRWRQGNEQFF.

V gene TRBV5-1 combines with J gene TRBJ1-4, with D unclear. Deletions cut 4 bases from V and 4 bases from J, with 11 bases between. Germline lookup yields CDR1 SGHRS and CDR2 YFSETQ. This CDR3 contains 14 residues. DNA for the CDR3: TGCGCCAGCAGCCCTACACGGGGTAATGAAAAACTGTTTTTT. Translating gives CASSPTRGNEKLFF.

This chain links TRBV9 with TRBJ1-3; TRBD1 agrees at 9 bases. This CDR3 spans 16 amino acids. The ends lost 4 bases at V and 1 base at J; junction bases unmatched: 6. Germline V gives CDR1 SGDLS, CDR2 YYNGEE. The CDR3 loop is CASSRTGAMSGNTIYF. In DNA form, the CDR3 reads TGTGCCAGCAGCAGGACAGGGGCAATGTCTGGAAACACCATATATTTT.

This chain joins TRBV30 and TRBJ2-7; D is possibly TRBD1 (6 bases). The ends were cut back, 0 bases at V and 2 bases at J, with 8 bases in the middle. CDR1 GTSNPN and CDR2 SVGIG come from the germline V gene (reference sequence). The CDR3 covers 13 residues. DNA of the CDR3: TGTGCCTGGAGTGTACAGGGCACCTACGAGCAGTACTTC. Translating gives CAWSVQGTYEQYF.

This clone has a handful of counts. The gene calls are TRBV19 and TRBJ2-3; the match to TRBD1 covers 8 bases. CDR1 and CDR2 (germline): LNHDA, SQIVND (reference sequence). The CDR3 covers 14 residues. After removal of 5 bases from V and 4 bases from J, the junction contained 5 bases not matched to a gene. This chain's CDR3 is CASSVRQGSDTQYF. The CDR3 nucleotides read TGTGCCAGTAGTGTAAGACAGGGGTCAGATACGCAGTATTTT.

V usage is TRBV6-5 and J usage is TRBJ2-7; 7 bases line up with TRBD1. V lost 5 bases and J lost 3; bases outside the gene matches: 7. The CDR3 loop spans 14 amino acids. Germline CDR1 and CDR2: MNHEY and SVGAGI. The CDR3 spells CASSPLGTVYEQYF. The CDR3 DNA is TGTGCCAGCAGTCCGTTGGGGACAGTCTACGAGCAGTACTTC.